This paragraph reports one T cell receptor beta chain. The sample comes from a study of blood T cell repertoires in COVID-19. Study context: Samples of COVID-19 (acute and convalescent) were obtained from the United States, Italy and Spain. Sample material is recorded as cDNA or gDNA derived from T cells, B-cell-depleted T cells, or PBMCs.

In germline, CDR1 is MNHNY, CDR2 SVGAGI (reference sequence). CDR3 length: 15 amino acids. V lost 6 bases and J lost 6, with 20 bases in between. Per the original methods: Reference gene primer amplification yielded estimated nucleated cell counts. Sequencing was performed with immunoSEQ multiplex PCR; in TCRdb, only in-frame clones are kept and a portion is missing. V, J and clone size reflect that table, while D and trimming were determined from the DNA. The sample shows hundreds of thousands of clones, about 80% of them seen only once. This chain links TRBV6-6 with TRBJ1-2; D unclear. Sequenced material: peripheral blood. This TCR was sampled from a man of 80 years or more with acute or convalescent COVID-19. The CDR3 coding sequence is TGTGCCAGCAGACCCCTCCCTCAGAGGGAGAATGGCTACACCTTC. This sequence encodes CASRPLPQRENGYTF.